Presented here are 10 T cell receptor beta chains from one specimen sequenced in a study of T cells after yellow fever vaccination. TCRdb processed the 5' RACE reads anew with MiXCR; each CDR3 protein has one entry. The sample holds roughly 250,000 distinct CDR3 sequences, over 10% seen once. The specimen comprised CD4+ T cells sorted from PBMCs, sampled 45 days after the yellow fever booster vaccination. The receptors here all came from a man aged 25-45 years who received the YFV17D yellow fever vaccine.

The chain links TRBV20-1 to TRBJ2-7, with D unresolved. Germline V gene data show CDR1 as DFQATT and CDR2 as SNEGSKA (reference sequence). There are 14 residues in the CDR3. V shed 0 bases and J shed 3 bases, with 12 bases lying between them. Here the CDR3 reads CSARDRVIYYEQYF. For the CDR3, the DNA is TGCAGTGCTAGAGATCGAGTAATTTACTACGAGCAGTACTTC.

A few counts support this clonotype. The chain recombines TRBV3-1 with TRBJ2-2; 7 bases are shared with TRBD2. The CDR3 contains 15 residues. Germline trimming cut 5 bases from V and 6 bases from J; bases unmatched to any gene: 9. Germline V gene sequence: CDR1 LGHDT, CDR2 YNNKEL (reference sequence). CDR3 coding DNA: TGTGCCAGCAGCTCGGGACTACCTGGTTCCGGGGAGCTGTTTTTT. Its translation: CASSSGLPGSGELFF. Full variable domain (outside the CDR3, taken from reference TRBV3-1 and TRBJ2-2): DTAVSQTPKYLVTQMGNDKSIKCEQNLGHDTMYWYKQDSKKFLKIMFSYNNKELIINETVPNRFSPKSPDKAHLNLHINSLELGDSAVYFCASSSGLPGSGELFFGEGSRLTVL.

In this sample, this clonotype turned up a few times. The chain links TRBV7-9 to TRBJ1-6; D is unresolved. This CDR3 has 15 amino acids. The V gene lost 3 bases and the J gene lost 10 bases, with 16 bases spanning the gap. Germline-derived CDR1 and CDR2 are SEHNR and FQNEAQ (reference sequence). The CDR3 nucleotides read TGTGCCAGCAGCTTCCGGACCCCCGTAAGCTCACCCCTCCACTTT. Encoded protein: CASSFRTPVSSPLHF.

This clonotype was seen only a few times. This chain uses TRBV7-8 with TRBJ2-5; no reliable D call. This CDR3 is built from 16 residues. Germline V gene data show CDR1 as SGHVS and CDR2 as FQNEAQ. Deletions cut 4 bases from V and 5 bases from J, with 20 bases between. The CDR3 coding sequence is TGTGCCAGCAGCTCGAGCTCCGGGTTCCGGGCGGAGACCCAGTACTTC. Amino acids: CASSSSSGFRAETQYF. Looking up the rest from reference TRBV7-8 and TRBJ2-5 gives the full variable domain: GAGVSQSPRYKVAKRGQDVALRCDPISGHVSLFWYQQALGQGPEFLTYFQNEAQLDKSGLPSDRFFAERPEGSVSTLKIQRTQQEDSAVYLCASSSSSGFRAETQYFGPGTRLLVL.

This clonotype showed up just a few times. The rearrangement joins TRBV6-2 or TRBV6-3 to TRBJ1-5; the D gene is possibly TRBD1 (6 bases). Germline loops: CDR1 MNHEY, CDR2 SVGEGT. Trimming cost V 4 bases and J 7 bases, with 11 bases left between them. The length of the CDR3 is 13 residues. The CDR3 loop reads CASSSTDRQPQHF. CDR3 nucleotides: TGTGCCAGCAGTTCAACGGACAGACAGCCCCAGCATTTT.

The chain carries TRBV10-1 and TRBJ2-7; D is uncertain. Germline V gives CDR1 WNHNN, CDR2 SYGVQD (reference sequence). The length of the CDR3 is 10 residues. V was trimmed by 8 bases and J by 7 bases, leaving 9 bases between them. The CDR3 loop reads CASSPGEQYF. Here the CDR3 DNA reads TGCGCCAGCTCCCCCGGGGAGCAGTACTTC.

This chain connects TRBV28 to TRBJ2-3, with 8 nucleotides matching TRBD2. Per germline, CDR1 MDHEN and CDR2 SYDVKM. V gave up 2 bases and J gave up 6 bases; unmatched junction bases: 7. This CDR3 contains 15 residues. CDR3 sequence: CASSLTGRACDTQYF. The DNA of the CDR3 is TGTGCCAGCAGTTTAACCGGGAGGGCCTGCGATACGCAGTATTTT.

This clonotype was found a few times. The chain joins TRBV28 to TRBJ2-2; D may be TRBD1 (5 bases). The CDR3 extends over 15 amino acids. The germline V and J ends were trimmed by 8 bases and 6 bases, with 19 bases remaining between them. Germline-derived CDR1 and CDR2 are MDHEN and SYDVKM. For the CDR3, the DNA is TGTGCCAGCCGCCGCCCCAAGGGGTGGTCCGGGGAGCTGTTTTTT. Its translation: CASRRPKGWSGELFF.

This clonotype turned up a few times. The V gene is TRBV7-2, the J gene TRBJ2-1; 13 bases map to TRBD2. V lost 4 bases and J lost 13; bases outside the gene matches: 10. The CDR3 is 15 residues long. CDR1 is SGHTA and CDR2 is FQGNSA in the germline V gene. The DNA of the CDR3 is TGTGCCAGCAGCTACGCCCCCGGGACTAGCGGGGCACAGTTCTTC. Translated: CASSYAPGTSGAQFF.

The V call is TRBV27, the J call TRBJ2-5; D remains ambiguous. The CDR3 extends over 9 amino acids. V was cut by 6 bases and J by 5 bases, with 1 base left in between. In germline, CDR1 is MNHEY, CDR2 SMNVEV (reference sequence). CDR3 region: CASRETQYF. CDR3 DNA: TGTGCCAGCAGGGAGACCCAGTACTTC.